This TCR beta chain appears in the sequencing data of a study of neoadjuvant anti-PD-1 for oral cavity cancer. TCRdb's table, derived via immunoSEQ multiplex PCR, lists solely in-frame clones and lacks some. The table lists 13,000 to 15,000 clones, just over 70% of them singletons. Germline V gene sequence: CDR1 SGHRS, CDR2 YFSETQ. This CDR3 region has 18 residues. The V segment lost 0 bases and the J segment 4 bases; nucleotides outside the gene matches: 11. This clone was detected once. The TCR sequence derives from a person aged 35-79 years with oral cavity squamous cell carcinoma. Sequencing was performed on PBMCs, taken before nivolumab (anti-PD-1) treatment. The V call is TRBV5-1, the J call TRBJ2-7; TRBD1 matches at 12 bases. In DNA form, the CDR3 reads TGCGCCAGCAGCTTGGACAGTGTGGGGACAGGGGGCGCTTACGAGCAGTACTTC. Protein product: CASSLDSVGTGGAYEQYF.